This TCR beta chain was obtained from a study of coeliac disease. Here immunoSEQ multiplex PCR was the method, and the copy in TCRdb shows in-frame clones only, minus some. The table shows roughly 1,500 clones, with roughly 60% occurring only once. V lost 5 bases and J lost 5; bases outside the gene matches: 3. CDR1 and CDR2 (germline): MNHEY, SVGAGI. The CDR3 is 15 residues long. The TCR was taken from a woman aged 45-59 years with celiac disease on a gluten-free diet. Sequences were obtained from intraepithelial lymphocytes from the gut. The chain links TRBV6-5 to TRBJ1-6; 10 bases match TRBD1. The CDR3 nucleotides read TGTGCCAGCAGTCGGACAGGGGGGGATAATTCACCCCTCCACTTT. Encoded protein: CASSRTGGDNSPLHF.